This section outlines one T cell receptor beta chain sequence together with its context. Its antigen remains unknown. Produced via immunoSEQ multiplex PCR; TCRdb's table is partial and in-frame only. This table holds roughly 140,000 clones, 85% to 90% found once. The data derive from a study of cytomegalovirus exposure and HLA in healthy donors. Study outcomes and limitations: One later analysis, an examination of the 100 to 150 validation repertoires, found that first-cohort TCR clusters tended to co-occur in them. Reportedly, cytomegalovirus status was diagnosed with high sensitivity and specificity. The majority of TCR sequences were rare, yet some public TCRs appeared in many donors.

The V and J ends lost 3 bases and 7 bases, in that order; junction bases with no gene match: 8. This CDR3 contains 14 residues. The V gene's germline CDR1 is ENHRY and CDR2 SYGVKD. This TCR was sampled from a woman younger than 35 in good health and CMV-seropositive. The rearrangement uses TRBV10-3 and TRBJ1-2; 7 bases are shared with TRBD1. Sequenced material: PBMCs. The CDR3 is CAISEIRQGGGYTF. CDR3 in DNA: TGTGCCATCAGTGAAATACGACAGGGCGGTGGCTACACCTTC.